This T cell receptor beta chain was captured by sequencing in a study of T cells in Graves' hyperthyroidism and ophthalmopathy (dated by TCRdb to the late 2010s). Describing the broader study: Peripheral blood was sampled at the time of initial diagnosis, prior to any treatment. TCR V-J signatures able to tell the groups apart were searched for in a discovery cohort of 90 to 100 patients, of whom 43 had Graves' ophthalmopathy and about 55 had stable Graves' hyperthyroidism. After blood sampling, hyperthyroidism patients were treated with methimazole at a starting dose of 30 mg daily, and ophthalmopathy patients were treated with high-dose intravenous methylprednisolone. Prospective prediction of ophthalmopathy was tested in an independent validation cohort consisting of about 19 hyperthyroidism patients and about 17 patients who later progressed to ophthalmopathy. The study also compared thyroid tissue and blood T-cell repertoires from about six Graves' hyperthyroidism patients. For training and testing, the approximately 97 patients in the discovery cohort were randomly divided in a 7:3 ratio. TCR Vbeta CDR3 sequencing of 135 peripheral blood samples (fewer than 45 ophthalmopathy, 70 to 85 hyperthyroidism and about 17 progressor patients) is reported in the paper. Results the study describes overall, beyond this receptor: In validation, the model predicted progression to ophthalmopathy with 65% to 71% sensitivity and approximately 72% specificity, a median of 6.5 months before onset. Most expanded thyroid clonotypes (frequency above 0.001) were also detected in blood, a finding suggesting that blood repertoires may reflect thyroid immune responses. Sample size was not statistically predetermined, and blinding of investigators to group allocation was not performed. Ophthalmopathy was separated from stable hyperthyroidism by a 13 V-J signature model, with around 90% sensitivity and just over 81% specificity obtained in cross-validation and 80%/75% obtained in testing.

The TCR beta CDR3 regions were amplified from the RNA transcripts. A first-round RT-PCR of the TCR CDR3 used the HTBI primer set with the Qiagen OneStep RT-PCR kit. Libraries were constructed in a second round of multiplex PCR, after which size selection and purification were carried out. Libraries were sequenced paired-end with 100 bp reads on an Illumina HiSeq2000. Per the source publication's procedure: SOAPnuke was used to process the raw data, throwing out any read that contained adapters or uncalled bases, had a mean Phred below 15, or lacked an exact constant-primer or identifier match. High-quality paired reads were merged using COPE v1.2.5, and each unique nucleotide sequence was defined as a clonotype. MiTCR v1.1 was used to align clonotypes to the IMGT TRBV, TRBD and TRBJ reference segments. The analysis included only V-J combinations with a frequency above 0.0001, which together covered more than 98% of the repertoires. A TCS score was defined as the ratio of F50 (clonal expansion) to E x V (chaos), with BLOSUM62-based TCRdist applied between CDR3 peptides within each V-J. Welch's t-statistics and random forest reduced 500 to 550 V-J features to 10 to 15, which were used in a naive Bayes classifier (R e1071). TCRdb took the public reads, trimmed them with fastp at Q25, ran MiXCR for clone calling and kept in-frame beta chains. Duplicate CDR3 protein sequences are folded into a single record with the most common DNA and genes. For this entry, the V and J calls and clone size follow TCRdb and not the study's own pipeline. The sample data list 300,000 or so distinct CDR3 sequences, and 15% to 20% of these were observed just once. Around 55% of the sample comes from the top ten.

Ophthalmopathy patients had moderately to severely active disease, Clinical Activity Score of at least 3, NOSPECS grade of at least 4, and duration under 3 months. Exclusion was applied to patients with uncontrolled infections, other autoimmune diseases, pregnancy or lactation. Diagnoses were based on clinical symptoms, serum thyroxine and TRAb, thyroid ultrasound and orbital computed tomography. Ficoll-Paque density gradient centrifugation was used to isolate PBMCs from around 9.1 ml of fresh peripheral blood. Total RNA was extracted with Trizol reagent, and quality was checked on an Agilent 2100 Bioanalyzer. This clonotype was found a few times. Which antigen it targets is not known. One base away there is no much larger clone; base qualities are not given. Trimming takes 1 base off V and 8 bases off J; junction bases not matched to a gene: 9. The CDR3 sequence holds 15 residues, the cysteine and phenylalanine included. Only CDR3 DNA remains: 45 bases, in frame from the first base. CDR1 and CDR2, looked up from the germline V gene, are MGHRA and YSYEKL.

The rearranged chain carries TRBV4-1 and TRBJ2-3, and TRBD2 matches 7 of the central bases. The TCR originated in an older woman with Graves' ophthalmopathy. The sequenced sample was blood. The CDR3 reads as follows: CASSQVIAGLGTQYF. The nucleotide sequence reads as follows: TGCGCCAGCAGCCAAGTTATAGCGGGTTTGGGTACGCAGTATTTT.